This T cell receptor (beta chain) was sequenced in a study of T cell repertoires in cytomegalovirus infection. TCRdb passed the reads through MiXCR, listing each CDR3 protein once. The table includes roughly 340,000 distinct CDR3 sequences, almost 30% detected once. This clonotype was counted a few times. Antigen: not known. The sequenced sample was cultured PBMCs, obtained from culture after CMV antigen stimulation. The TCR was taken from a human donor in good health (CMV status not recorded). Some clones in this sample may be carry-over from other donors' samples.

CDR3 DNA: TGTGCCAGCAGCCAAGGGACGGCCAGAGACGAGCAGTACTTC. Its protein product is CASSQGTARDEQYF. V is TRBV4-2 and J is TRBJ2-7; D call uncertain. CDR1 and CDR2 from the germline V gene are LGHNA and YNFKEQ. Trimming stripped 1 base from V and 5 bases from J, with 12 bases between. This CDR3 region has 14 residues.